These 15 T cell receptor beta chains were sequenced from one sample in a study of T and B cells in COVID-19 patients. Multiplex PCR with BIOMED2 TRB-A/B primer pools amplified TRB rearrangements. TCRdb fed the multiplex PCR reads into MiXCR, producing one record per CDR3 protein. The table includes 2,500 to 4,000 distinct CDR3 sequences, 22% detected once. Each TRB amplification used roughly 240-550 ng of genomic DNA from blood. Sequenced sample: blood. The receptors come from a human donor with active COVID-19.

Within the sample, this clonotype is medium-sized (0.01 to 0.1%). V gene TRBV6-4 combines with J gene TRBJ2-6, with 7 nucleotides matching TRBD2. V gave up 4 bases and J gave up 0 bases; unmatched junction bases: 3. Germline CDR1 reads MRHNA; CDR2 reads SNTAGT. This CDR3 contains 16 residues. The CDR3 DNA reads TGTGCCAGCAGTGCTAGCGGTAGCTCTGGGGCCAACGTCCTGACTTTC. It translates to CASSASGSSGANVLTF.

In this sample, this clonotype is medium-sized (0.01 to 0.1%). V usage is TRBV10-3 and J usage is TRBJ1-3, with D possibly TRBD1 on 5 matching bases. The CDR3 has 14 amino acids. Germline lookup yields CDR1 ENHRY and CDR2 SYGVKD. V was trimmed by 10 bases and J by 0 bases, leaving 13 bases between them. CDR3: CATRRGDSGNTIYF. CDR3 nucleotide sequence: TGTGCCACGAGGAGGGGCGACTCTGGAAACACCATATATTTT.

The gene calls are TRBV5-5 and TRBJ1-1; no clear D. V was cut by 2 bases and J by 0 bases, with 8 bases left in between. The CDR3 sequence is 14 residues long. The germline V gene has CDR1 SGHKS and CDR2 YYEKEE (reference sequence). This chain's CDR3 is CASSFVSVNTEAFF. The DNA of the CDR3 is TGTGCCAGCAGCTTTGTGTCAGTGAACACTGAAGCTTTCTTT.

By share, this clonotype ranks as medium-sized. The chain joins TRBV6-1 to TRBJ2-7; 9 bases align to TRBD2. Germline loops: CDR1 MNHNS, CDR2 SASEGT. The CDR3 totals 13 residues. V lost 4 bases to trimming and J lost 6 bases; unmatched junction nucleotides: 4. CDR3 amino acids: CASSGGLASEQYF. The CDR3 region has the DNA TGTGCCAGCAGTGGCGGACTAGCGAGCGAGCAGTACTTC.

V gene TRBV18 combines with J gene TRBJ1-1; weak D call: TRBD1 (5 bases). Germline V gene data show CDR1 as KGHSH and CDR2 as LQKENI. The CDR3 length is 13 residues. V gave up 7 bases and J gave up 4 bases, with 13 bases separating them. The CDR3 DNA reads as TGTGCCAGCTATACCACCGGGACCACTGAAGCTTTCTTT. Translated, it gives CASYTTGTTEAFF.

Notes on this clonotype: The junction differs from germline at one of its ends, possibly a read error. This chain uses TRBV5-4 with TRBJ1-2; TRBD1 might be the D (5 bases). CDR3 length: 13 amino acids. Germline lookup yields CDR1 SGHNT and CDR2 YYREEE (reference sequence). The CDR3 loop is CASSWGELGGNTF. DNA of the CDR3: TGTGCCAGCAGCTGGGGGGAATTGGGTGGCAACACCTTC.

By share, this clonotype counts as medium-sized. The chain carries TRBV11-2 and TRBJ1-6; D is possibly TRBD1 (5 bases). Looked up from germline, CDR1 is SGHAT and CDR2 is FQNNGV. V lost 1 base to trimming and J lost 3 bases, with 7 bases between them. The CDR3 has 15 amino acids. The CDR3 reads CASSLVRGYNSPLHF. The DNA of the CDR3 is TGTGCCAGCAGCTTAGTTAGGGGCTATAATTCACCCCTCCACTTT.

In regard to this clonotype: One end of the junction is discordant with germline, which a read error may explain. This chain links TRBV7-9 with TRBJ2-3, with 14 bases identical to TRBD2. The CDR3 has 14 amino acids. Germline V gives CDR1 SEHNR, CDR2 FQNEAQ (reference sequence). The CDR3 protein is CVSSSGLAGDAQYF. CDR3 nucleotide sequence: TGTGTCAGCAGCTCGGGACTAGCGGGAGACGCACAGTATTTT.

The CDR3 sequence: CASSYREGSYEQYF. The CDR3 DNA follows: TGTGCCAGCAGCTACCGGGAGGGCTCCTACGAGCAGTACTTC. The V call is TRBV11-2, the J call TRBJ2-7; the match to TRBD2 covers 8 bases. The J segment lost 0 bases and the V segment lost 4 bases, leaving 2 bases of the junction unmatched. CDR1 and CDR2 (germline): SGHAT, FQNNGV. This CDR3 contains 14 residues.

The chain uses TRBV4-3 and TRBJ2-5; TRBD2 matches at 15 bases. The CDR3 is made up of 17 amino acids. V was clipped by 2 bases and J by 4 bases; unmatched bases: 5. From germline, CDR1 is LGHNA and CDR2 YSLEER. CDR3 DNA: TGCGCCAGCAGCCAAACCCAGGGACTAGCGGGAGGAGAGACCCAGTACTTC. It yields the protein CASSQTQGLAGGETQYF.

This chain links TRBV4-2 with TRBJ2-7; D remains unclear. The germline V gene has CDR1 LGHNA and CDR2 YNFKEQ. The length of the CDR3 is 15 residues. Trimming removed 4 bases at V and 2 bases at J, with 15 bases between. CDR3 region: CASSPNPGSTYEQYF. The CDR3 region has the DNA TGTGCCAGCAGCCCCAACCCAGGATCAACCTACGAGCAGTACTTC.

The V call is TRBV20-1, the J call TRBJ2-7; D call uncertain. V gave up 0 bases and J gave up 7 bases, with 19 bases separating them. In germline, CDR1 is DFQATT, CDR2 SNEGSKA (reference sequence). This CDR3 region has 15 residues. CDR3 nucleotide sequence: TGCAGTGCTAGAGACCCCCGGTACGTCAACCTGGAGCAGTACTTC. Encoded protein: CSARDPRYVNLEQYF.

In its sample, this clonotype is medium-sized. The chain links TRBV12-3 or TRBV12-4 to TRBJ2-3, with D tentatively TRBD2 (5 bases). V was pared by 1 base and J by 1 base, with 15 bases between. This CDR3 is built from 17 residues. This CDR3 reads CASSLGMWERRTDTQYF. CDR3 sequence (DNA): TGTGCCAGCAGTTTAGGTATGTGGGAGAGGCGCACAGATACGCAGTATTTT.

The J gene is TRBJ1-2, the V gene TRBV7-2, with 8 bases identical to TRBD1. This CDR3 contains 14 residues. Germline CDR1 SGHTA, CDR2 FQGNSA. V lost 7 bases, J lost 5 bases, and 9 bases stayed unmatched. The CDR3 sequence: CASTLDRASYGYTF. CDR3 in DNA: TGTGCCAGCACCCTGGACAGGGCTTCTTATGGCTACACCTTC.

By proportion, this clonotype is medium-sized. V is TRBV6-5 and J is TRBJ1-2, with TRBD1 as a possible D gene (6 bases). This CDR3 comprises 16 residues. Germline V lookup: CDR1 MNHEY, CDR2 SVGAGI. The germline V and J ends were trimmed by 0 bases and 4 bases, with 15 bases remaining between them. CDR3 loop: CASSYSGQPGSYGYTF. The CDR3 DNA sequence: TGTGCCAGCAGTTACTCAGGACAGCCAGGGAGCTATGGCTACACCTTC.